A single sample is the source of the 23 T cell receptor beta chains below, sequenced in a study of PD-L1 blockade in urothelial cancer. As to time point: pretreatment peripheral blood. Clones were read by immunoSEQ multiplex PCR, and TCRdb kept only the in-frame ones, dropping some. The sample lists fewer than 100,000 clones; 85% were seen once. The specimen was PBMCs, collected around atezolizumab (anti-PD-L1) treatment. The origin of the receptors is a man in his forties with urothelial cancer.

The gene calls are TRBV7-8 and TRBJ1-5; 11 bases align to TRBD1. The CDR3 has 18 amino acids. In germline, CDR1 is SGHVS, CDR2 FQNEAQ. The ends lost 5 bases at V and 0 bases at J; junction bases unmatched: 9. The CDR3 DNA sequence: TGTGCCAGCAGCCCATACGGACAGGGGGCTATTAGCAATCAGCCCCAGCATTTT. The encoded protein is CASSPYGQGAISNQPQHF.

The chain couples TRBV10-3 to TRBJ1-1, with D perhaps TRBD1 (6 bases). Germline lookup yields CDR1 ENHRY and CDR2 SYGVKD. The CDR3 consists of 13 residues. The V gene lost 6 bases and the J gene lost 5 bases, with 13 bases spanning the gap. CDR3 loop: CAISARGGTEAFF. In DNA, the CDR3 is TGTGCCATCAGCGCTAGAGGGGGAACTGAAGCTTTCTTT.

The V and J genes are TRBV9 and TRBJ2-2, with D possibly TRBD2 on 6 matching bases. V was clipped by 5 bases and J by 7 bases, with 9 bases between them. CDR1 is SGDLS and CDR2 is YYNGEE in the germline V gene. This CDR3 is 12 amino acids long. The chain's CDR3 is CASRGGNGELFF. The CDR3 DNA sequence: TGTGCCAGCAGGGGGGGTAACGGGGAGCTGTTTTTT. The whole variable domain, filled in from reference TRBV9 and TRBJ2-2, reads DSGVTQTPKHLITATGQRVTLRCSPRSGDLSVYWYQQSLDQGLQFLIQYYNGEERAKGNILERFSAQQFPDLHSELNLSSLELGDSALYFCASRGGNGELFFGEGSRLTVL.

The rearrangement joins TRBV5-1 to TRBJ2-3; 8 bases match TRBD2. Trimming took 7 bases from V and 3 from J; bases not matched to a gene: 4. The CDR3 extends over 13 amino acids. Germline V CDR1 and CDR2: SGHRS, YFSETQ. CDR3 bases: TGCGCCAGCCGGGCTAGCGGGACAGATACGCAGTATTTT. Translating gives CASRASGTDTQYF.

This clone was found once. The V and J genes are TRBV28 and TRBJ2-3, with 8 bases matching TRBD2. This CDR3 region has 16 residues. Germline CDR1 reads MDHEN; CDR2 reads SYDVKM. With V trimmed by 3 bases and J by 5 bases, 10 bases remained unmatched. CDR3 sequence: CASSFTRGLAGDTQYF. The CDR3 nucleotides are TGTGCCAGCAGTTTCACCCGCGGACTAGCAGGAGATACGCAGTATTTT.

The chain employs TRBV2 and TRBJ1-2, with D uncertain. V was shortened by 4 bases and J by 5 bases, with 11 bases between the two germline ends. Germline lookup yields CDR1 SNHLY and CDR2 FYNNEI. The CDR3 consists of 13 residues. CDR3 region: CASSARGLYGYTF. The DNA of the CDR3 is TGTGCCAGCAGTGCGCGAGGACTATATGGCTACACCTTC.

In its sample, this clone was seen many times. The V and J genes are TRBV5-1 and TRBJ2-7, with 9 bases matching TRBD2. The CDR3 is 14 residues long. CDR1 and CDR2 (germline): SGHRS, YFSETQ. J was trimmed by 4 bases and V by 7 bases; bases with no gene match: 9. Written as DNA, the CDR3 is TGCGCCAGCGCCTGGAATAGCGGGAGATACGAGCAGTACTTC. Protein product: CASAWNSGRYEQYF.

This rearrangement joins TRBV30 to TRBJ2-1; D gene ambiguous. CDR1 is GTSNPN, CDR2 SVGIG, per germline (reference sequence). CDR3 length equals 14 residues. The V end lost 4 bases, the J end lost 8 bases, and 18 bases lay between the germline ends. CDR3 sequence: CAWTLRRNVDEQFF. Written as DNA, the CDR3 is TGTGCCTGGACTCTCAGGCGCAACGTGGATGAGCAGTTCTTC.

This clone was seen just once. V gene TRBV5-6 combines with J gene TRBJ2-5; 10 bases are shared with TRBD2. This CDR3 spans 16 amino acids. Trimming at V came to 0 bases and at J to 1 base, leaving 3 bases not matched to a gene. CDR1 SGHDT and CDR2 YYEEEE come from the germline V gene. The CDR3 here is CASSLELAGTQETQYF. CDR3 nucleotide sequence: TGTGCCAGCAGCTTGGAACTAGCGGGGACCCAAGAGACCCAGTACTTC.

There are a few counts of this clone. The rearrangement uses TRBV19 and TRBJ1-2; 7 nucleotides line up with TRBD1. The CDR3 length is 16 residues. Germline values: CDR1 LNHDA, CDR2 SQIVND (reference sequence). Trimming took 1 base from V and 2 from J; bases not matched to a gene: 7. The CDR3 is CASSIGVDRTNYGYTF. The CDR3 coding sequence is TGTGCCAGTAGTATAGGAGTGGACAGGACCAACTATGGCTACACCTTC.

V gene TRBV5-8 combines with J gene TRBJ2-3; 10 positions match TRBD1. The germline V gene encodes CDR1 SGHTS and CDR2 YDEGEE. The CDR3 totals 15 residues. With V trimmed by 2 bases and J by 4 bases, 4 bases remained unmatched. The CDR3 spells CASSFDRGLPDTQYF. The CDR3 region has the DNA TGTGCCAGCAGCTTCGACAGGGGGCTACCAGATACGCAGTATTTT.

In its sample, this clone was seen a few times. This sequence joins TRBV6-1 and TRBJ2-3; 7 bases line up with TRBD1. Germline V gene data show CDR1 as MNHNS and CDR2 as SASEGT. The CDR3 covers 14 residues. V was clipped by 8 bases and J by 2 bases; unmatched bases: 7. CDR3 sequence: CASVKQGTTDTQYF. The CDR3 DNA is TGTGCCAGCGTAAAACAGGGGACCACAGATACGCAGTATTTT.

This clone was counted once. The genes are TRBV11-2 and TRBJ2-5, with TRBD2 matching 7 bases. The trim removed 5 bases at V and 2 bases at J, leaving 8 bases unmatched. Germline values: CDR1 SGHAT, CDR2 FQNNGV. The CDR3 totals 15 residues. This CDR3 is CASSALLAQQETQYF. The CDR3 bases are TGTGCCAGCAGCGCCCTACTAGCGCAACAAGAGACCCAGTACTTC.

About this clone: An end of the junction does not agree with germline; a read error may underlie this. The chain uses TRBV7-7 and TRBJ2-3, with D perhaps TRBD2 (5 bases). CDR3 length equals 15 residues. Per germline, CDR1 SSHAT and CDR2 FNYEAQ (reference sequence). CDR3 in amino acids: CASSGGVRGTDTQYF. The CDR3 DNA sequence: TGTGCTAGCAGCGGTGGGGTGAGGGGCACAGATACGCAGTATTTT.

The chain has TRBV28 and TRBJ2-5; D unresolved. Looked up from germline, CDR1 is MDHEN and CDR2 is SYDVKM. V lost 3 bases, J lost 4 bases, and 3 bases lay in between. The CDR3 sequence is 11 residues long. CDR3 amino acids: CASSFRETQYF. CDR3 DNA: TGTGCCAGCAGTTTTCGAGAGACCCAGTACTTC.

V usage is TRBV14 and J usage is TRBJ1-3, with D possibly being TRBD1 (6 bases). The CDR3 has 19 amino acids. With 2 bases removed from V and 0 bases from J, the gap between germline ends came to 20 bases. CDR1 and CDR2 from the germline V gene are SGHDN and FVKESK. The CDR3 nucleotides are TGTGCCAGCAGCCAACTTCAAGTGGCAGGGGCCTACTCTGGAAACACCATATATTTT. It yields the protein CASSQLQVAGAYSGNTIYF.

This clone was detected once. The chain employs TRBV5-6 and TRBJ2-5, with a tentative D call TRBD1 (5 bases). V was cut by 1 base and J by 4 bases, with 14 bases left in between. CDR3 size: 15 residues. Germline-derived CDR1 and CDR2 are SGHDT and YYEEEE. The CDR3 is CASSLRHDSGETQYF. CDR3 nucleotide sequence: TGTGCCAGCAGCTTGCGACACGACAGTGGAGAGACCCAGTACTTC.

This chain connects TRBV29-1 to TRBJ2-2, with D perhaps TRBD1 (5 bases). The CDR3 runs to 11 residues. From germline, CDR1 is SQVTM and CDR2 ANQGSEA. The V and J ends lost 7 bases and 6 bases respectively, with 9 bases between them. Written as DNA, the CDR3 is TGCAGCGCTCAGGGCTCCGGGGAGCTGTTTTTT. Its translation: CSAQGSGELFF.

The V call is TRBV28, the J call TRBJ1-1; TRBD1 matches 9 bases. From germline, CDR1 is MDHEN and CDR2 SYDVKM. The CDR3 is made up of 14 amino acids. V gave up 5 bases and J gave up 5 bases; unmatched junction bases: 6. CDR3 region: CASSATGGGTEAFF. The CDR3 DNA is TGTGCCAGCAGTGCAACAGGGGGCGGGACTGAAGCTTTCTTT.

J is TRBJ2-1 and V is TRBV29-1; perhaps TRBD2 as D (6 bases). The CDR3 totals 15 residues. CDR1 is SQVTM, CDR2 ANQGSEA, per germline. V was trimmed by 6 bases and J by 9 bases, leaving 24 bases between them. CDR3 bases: TGCAGCGTCCTCCCCGGGACTGCAACCCTCAGTGAGCAGTTCTTC. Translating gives CSVLPGTATLSEQFF.

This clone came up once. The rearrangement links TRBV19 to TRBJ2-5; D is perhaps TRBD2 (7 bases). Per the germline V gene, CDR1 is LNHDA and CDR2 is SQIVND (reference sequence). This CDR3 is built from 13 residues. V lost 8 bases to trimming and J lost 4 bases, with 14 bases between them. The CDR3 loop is CASGDGGRETQYF. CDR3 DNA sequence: TGTGCCAGTGGGGACGGGGGGCGAGAGACCCAGTACTTC.

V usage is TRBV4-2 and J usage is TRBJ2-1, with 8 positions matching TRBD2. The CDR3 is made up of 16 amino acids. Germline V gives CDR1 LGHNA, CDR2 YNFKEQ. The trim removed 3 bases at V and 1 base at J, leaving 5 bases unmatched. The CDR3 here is CASSQTTSGSYNEQFF. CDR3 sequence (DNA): TGTGCCAGCAGCCAGACCACTAGCGGTTCCTACAATGAGCAGTTCTTC.

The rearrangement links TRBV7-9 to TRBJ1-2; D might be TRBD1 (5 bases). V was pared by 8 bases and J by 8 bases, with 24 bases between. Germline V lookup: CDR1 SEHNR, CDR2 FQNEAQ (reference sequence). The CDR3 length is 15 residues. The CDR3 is CASQGTGGRRKGYTF. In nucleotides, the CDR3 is TGTGCCAGCCAGGGTACGGGTGGCCGGCGTAAAGGCTACACCTTC.